This paragraph reports one T cell receptor (beta chain). Its antigen remains undetermined. No quality values exist for individual bases; no much larger clone is one base distant. These data are taken from a study of cytomegalovirus exposure and HLA in healthy donors (TCRdb year 2017). Background on the whole study: In an earlier analysis of around 540 of the donors, about 260 Gb of sequence data and 90 million to 130 million unique TCR beta sequences from 150 million to 200 million T cells were reported. An early release that covered about 640 HLA-typed donors contained approximately 320 gigabases of sequencing data and roughly 84 million unique TCR sequences. The genetic ancestry cluster associated with self-reported Caucasian donors included roughly four fifths of the 398 genotyped donors. The study aimed to test whether cataloging public T cell receptors could reveal signatures of past pathogen exposure. The study used immunosequencing to profile the T cell repertoires of 670 or so subjects and linked those repertoires to cytomegalovirus serostatus. In addition to the first cohort of roughly 700 subjects, a separate validation cohort of 130 or so different subjects was used. High-throughput TCR immunosequencing, statistical association of individual TCRs with disease status, and machine learning were combined to predict cytomegalovirus infection status. To study patterns of TCR occurrence, a later analysis re-analyzed previously published TCR beta repertoires from 650 to 750 donors and added high-resolution HLA genotyping. Rather than using new phenotypic data, the later analysis identified candidate immune exposures from TCR beta sequences and from how often those sequences occurred across donors. In an earlier analysis of a few hundred of the donors, high-throughput TCR beta sequencing was used to judge whether each TCR beta V gene segment behaved as functional or pseudogenic. Donor age, sex, ethnicity and CMV serostatus were collected together with the repertoire data. In a later genetic analysis, genome-wide SNP genotypes for about three fifths of the 666 donors were used, and that subset was treated as a discovery cohort. Every discovery cohort repertoire had been produced on one sequencing platform. HLA typing included class I and class II loci at four-digit resolution. The number of donors typed differed by locus, with about 629-630 for A, B, C, DRB1 and DQB1, roughly 520 for DQA1, 600 to 610 for DPA1, and about 450 for DPB1. Because of strong linkage in the cohort, roughly five DR-DQ haplotypes were treated as single units for association and clustering. Across 300 to 400 genotyped donors of the cohort, an average of 235,054 unique TCR beta nucleotide sequences per donor were sequenced, and 15% to 20% of those sequences were non-productive. The paper's findings and limits, for the study overall: A later analysis reported that several top co-occurrence clusters appeared linked to parvovirus B19, influenza, CMV and Epstein-Barr virus. While some public TCRs were present in many individuals, most TCR sequences turned up only very rarely across donors. In a later analysis, most CMV-associated TCR beta chains were found to appear HLA-restricted, with HLA associations seemingly driven largely by CMV exposure. An association between a missense DCLRE1C variant and V-gene and J-gene trimming of TCR beta chains was found in a later genetic analysis and replicated in an independent cohort. A cluster of highly shared sequence variants was judged likely to be a technical artifact of the sequencing pipeline. Because HLA typing was missing for some donors at each locus, association tests included only the typed subset. The only immune exposure information available for the cohort was CMV serostatus. At a false discovery rate of 0.05, a later analysis linked roughly 17,000 TCR beta sequences to specific HLA alleles. A further reported finding was that TCR beta sequences accurately predicted the HLA-A and HLA-B alleles for most subjects in the first cohort. Some IMGT-functional V segments, including TRBV6-2 and TRBV6-3, could not be told apart with the 87-base-pair reads, so those segments were excluded. The study gave a list of roughly 150 TCR beta chains associated with cytomegalovirus. Cytomegalovirus status was reported to be diagnosed by the classifier with high specificity and sensitivity in both the original and validation cohorts. Assigning TCR associations to individual alleles was difficult when HLA alleles, especially DR and DQ, strongly co-occurred. Three of the identified cytomegalovirus-associated TCR beta chains were confirmed in vitro to be specific for cytomegalovirus antigens. In a later genetic analysis, fewer N-insertions in productive TCRs were reported among donors in an Asian-associated ancestry cluster than the roughly 670-donor mean. Broadly in line with IMGT annotations, most TCR beta V segments showed up in productive rearrangements about 90% or about 30% of the time in an earlier analysis of under 700 of the donors. In a later analysis, HLA-associated TCR beta chains showed more clonal expansion and lower generation probabilities than non-associated chains that were equally common. Linkage disequilibrium might explain the correlated functional status among segregating V segments, but an unknown experimental factor could not be excluded. This cohort had only TCR beta chains sequenced, and the lack of alpha or paired-chain data limited which features could be detected. Presence/absence analyses assumed roughly uniform sequencing depth across donors, an assumption that may not hold. The authors suggested that the approach could potentially be generalized to other disease states and immunological phenotypes. In a later analysis, TCR association rates were found to vary across HLA loci, with the most associated TCRs seen for DRB1 alleles and the fewest for HLA-C alleles. Roughly 15 rarely observed V segments, including chromosome 9 orphons, were excluded from the earlier analysis of approximately 500 of the donors because counts were too low.

Library preparation employed the immunoSEQ multiplex PCR assay. For the multiplex PCR, a mixture combining 60 forward primers for TCR Vbeta segments and 13 reverse primers for TCR Jbeta segments was used. Amplification of the CDR3 region of rearranged TCR beta genes was performed with a multiplex PCR assay on genomic DNA. Amplified TCR beta libraries were sequenced as 87-base-pair reads on the Illumina HiSeq System. Turning to the authors' computational methods: Across the 700 or so repertoires, a later analysis counted 80 million or so unique TCR beta chains, 9.5 million to 13 million of which were shared by at least two donors. Raw reads were error-corrected and collapsed into unique sequences by a nearest-neighbor algorithm in which closely related sequences were merged to remove PCR and sequencing errors. CDR3 sequences were aligned to IMGT reference sequences to assign V, D and J gene segments. For a sequence to be retained, at least a six-nucleotide match to both a V gene segment and a J gene segment was required. A rearrangement counted as productive if the CDR3 had no stop codons and remained in frame with V and J, and every other rearrangement counted as non-productive. CDR3 was defined according to IMGT convention as the region running from the second conserved V-encoded cysteine to the conserved J-encoded phenylalanine. Sequences without an unambiguous match to a single V gene segment were excluded from the earlier analysis of approximately 560 of the donors. An earlier analysis of about 590 of the donors classified V segments as functional when productive rearrangements were above 56.7% and as segregating when the standard deviation between donors was above 5%. To diagnose cytomegalovirus status from the catalog of TCR beta chain sequences, a statistical classification framework was built. A later analysis assigned V and J genes by comparing TCR nucleotide sequences with IMGT/GENE-DB human TR gene sequences. The TCRdist pipeline was used in a later analysis to assign CDR3 sequences and most-parsimonious VDJ recombination scenarios. A later analysis defined each TCR beta chain by its CDR3 amino acid sequence plus V-gene family, and excluded reads lacking a unique V-gene family. A later analysis removed roughly 590 highly shared, low-generation-probability nucleotide sequences to deal with suspected cross-contamination and a sequencing artifact. In a later analysis, a clonal expansion index for each public chain was calculated from normalized within-repertoire ranks of inferred template counts. In a later analysis, generation probabilities were computed with a VDJ recombination model fitted to out-of-frame rearrangements, and the resulting probabilities were checked against IGoR. In a later analysis, hypergeometric tests were used to score TCR-TCR, TCR-HLA and TCR-CMV co-occurrence, with a repertoire-size bias correction applied to TCR pairs. False discovery rates were estimated in a later analysis by permuting HLA or CMV assignments 20 times. In a later analysis, co-occurring TCRs were grouped using DBSCAN, with TCRdist sequence similarity added in when clustering inside HLA-allele-positive subsets. Repertoires with fewer than 30,000 or more than 120,000 public chains, plus five repertoires with anomalous nucleotide sharing, were excluded from co-occurrence clustering. TCRdb limited this immuneACCESS table to in-frame rearrangements with V and J called. A share of clones is missing; checked studies link under half to unresolved V genes, and the rest is unexplained. D and trimming come from the DNA, and the V and J calls and clone size come from that table. Counted in this sample were more than 150,000 clones; more than 75% of them appeared once. Less than 0.85% of the sample is taken by the ten largest.

In total, roughly 710 healthy bone marrow donors made up the cohort. At the time of sampling, all cohort members were nominally healthy, though unrecorded immune exposures were likely present. The donor tested CMV seronegative, placing the donor among the roughly 400 seronegative members of the cohort. Each donor provided a peripheral blood sample, and peripheral blood mononuclear cells were used for TCR beta sequencing. The Qiagen DNeasy Blood Extraction Kit was used to extract genomic DNA from the blood cell samples. Taken from cysteine to phenylalanine, the CDR3 has 15 residues. Of all the DNA, just the CDR3 is kept, 45 bases in frame from base 1. V is cut back by 1 base and J by 3 bases, with 4 bases in the junction unmatched. The germline V gene encodes CDR1 SGHTA and CDR2 FQGNSA.

The TCR originated in a woman under 30 in good health and CMV-seronegative. Sequences were obtained from PBMCs. This sequence uses TRBV7-2 and TRBJ2-7; 9 bases in the middle match TRBD2. The CDR3 here reads CASSLVAGGDYEQYF. The sequenced DNA is TGTGCCAGCAGCTTAGTTGCGGGAGGGGACTACGAGCAGTACTTC. Joined to the reference TRBV7-2 and TRBJ2-7 proteins, this CDR3 gives the full variable domain: GAGVSQSPSNKVTEKGKDVELRCDPISGHTALYWYRQSLGQGLEFLIYFQGNSAPDKSGLPSDRFSAERTGGSVSTLTIQRTQQEDSAVYLCASSLVAGGDYEQYFGPGTRLTVT.